Shown below are 11 T cell receptor beta chains from a single sample sequenced in a study of tumor-infiltrating lymphocytes in primary liver carcinoma. A constant-region primer primed TCR beta cDNA synthesis from 400 to 550 ng of total RNA. Three rounds of nested multiplex PCR with slightly modified ARM-PCR produced TCR beta libraries. TRBV1-TRBV30 forward primers and a C-beta reverse primer were used in the first two PCR rounds, which each ran for nine to ten cycles. MiXCR was run by TCRdb on the multiplex PCR reads, yielding one entry per CDR3 protein. The sample holds about 120,000 distinct CDR3 sequences, around 70% seen once. From about 19-30 mg of unsorted bulk tissue, DNA and RNA were co-extracted together. Specimen: tumor-adjacent normal liver tissue. Receptors originate from a woman aged 55-70 years with primary liver carcinoma and hepatitis B virus infection.

With regard to this clonotype: Compared with germline, one end of the junction differs, possibly owing to a read error. This chain joins TRBV6-1 and TRBJ1-1; tentatively, D is TRBD1 (6 bases). Germline CDR1 is MNHNS and CDR2 is SASEGT. CDR3 length equals 16 residues. CDR3 nucleotide sequence: TGTGACAGCAGTCAAGGACCGGGAGAGGGGGTCACTGAAGCTTTCTTT. Its translation: CDSSQGPGEGVTEAFF.

This clonotype appeared a single time. Its ends do not fully match the called genes, so a read error is possible. V gene TRBV29-1 combines with J gene TRBJ2-1; D is perhaps TRBD2 (6 bases). The CDR3 is 17 residues long. Germline-derived CDR1 and CDR2 are SQVTM and ANQGSEA. The CDR3 here is CSVDRVGGESSYNEQFF. CDR3 bases: TGCAGTGTTGATAGGGTCGGCGGGGAGAGCTCCTACAATGAGCAGTTCTTC.

As for this clonotype: The germline gene is not matched at one end of the junction; a read error may be the cause. The chain combines TRBV11-2 with TRBJ1-2, with 7 bases matching TRBD1. This CDR3 is 14 amino acids long. Germline V gives CDR1 SGHAT, CDR2 FQNNGV. The CDR3 DNA follows: TGTGCCAGCAGTTTAGAGACAGGGAACGTAAGCTACACCTTC. It is translated as CASSLETGNVSYTF.

This chain connects TRBV11-2 to TRBJ2-5, with D perhaps matching TRBD2 (6 bases). V shed 4 bases and J shed 5 bases, with 14 bases lying between them. This CDR3 comprises 14 residues. Germline CDR1 and CDR2: SGHAT and FQNNGV. The CDR3 loop is CASSSTGSAETQYF. The DNA of the CDR3 is TGTGCCAGCAGCTCTACCGGGAGTGCGGAGACCCAGTACTTC.

The rearrangement links TRBV18 to TRBJ2-1; no clear D. V lost 3 bases and J lost 1, with 10 bases in between. This CDR3 is 15 amino acids long. Germline CDR1 KGHSH, CDR2 LQKENI. DNA of the CDR3: TGTGCCAGCTCACCGGACGGTGGATCCTACAATGAGCAGTTCTTC. This gives the protein CASSPDGGSYNEQFF.

This clonotype was recorded at least ten times. This chain uses TRBV12-3 or TRBV12-4 with TRBJ2-1; D unresolved. This CDR3 is 12 amino acids long. Trimming took off 4 bases at V and 3 bases at J, with 4 bases between the two ends. The chain's CDR3 is CASSSVYNEQFF. The DNA of the CDR3 is TGTGCCAGCAGTTCGGTCTACAATGAGCAGTTCTTC.

A remark on this clonotype: A much more abundant neighbour one base away suggests this may be a read error. V usage is TRBV6-6 and J usage is TRBJ2-5; 8 bases line up with TRBD2. This CDR3 is built from 15 residues. Germline assignment: CDR1 MNHNY and CDR2 SVGAGI (reference sequence). The CDR3 here is CASSGRGRRQETQCF. The CDR3 coding sequence is TGTGCCAGCAGTGGGCGCGGGAGGAGGCAAGAGACCCAGTGCTTC.

This clonotype was detected many times. The V gene is TRBV7-9, the J gene TRBJ2-1; 9 nucleotides match TRBD2. This CDR3 spans 16 amino acids. Germline-derived CDR1 and CDR2 are SEHNR and FQNEAQ (reference sequence). The junction had 12 bases not matched to a gene; V was cut back by 5 bases and J by 7 bases. In nucleotides, the CDR3 is TGTGCCAGCAGCCCGATAGCGGGAGTGGATATTAATGAGCAGTTCTTC. As protein: CASSPIAGVDINEQFF.

The chain couples TRBV18 to TRBJ1-1; D is unresolved. V gave up 3 bases and J gave up 11 bases, with 13 bases separating them. The CDR3 is 12 amino acids. Germline values: CDR1 KGHSH, CDR2 LQKENI. The CDR3 nucleotides are TGTGCCAGCTCACCGGCCGGAGTGATGGCTTTCTTT. It codes for CASSPAGVMAFF.

About this clonotype itself: This may be a read error: a much more frequent sequence differs by one nucleotide. The chain employs TRBV5-1 and TRBJ2-2; D call uncertain. The CDR3 covers 14 residues. CDR1 SGHRS and CDR2 YFSETQ come from the germline V gene. V shed 2 bases and J shed 4 bases, with 9 bases lying between them. The chain's CDR3 is CASSLAEFTGELFF. The CDR3 DNA sequence: TGCGCCAGCAGCTTAGCCGAGTTCACCGGGGAGCTGTTTTTT. The complete variable domain, with remaining parts taken from reference TRBV5-1 and TRBJ2-2, reads KAGVTQTPRYLIKTRGQQVTLSCSPISGHRSVSWYQQTPGQGLQFLFEYFSETQRNKGNFPGRFSGRQFSNSRSEMNVSTLELGDSALYLCASSLAEFTGELFFGEGSRLTVL.

This clonotype was observed a handful of times. This chain uses TRBV11-1 with TRBJ2-1; D gene uncertain. Per germline, CDR1 SGHAT and CDR2 FQDESV (reference sequence). V lost 10 bases and J lost 6, with 16 bases in between. The CDR3 consists of 13 residues. CDR3 in DNA: TGTGCCAACAGTCCGCCGGCTTGCAATGAGCAGTTCTTC. Amino acid sequence: CANSPPACNEQFF.